A selection of T cell receptor beta chains follows, all from one sample in a study of T-cell memory formation after mild COVID-19. MiXCR, applied by TCRdb to the 5' RACE reads, yields one record per CDR3 protein. This sample has a few hundred thousand distinct CDR3 sequences; around 20% occur once, and the top ten carry 21%. Material: PBMCs or a T cell subset sorted from them (not recorded which). These receptors all come from a man aged 18 to 30 who had mild COVID-19 (a few samples of this study predate the infection). Cell type and time point are not known. CDR3s include the opening cysteine and the closing phenylalanine or tryptophan. A D gene is named only where the DNA matches it firmly. Size is stated for part of the rows, as once, few or many counts, or as a class when the clone is expanded.

CASSSATGNSPLHF	TGTGCCAGCAGTTCAGCTACAGGGAATTCACCCCTCCACTTT	many	TRBV28	TRBJ1-6	.
CASSLGTGVVKNIQYF	TGCGCCAGCAGCCTCGGGACAGGGGTGGTCAAAAACATTCAGTACTTC	few	TRBV5-1	TRBJ2-4	TRBD1
CASSLAQGRSEKLFF	TGTGCCAGCAGCTTAGCGCAGGGAAGGAGTGAAAAACTGTTTTTT	few	TRBV7-9	TRBJ1-4	.
CATSRERAGQETQYF	TGTGCCACCAGCCGAGAAAGGGCGGGGCAAGAGACCCAGTACTTC	.	TRBV15	TRBJ2-5	.
CASSPAGWETQYF	TGTGCCAGCTCACCGGCGGGGTGGGAGACCCAGTACTTC	.	TRBV18	TRBJ2-5	.
CASSYSGSDTEAFF	TGTGCCAGCAGTTACTCTGGGTCGGACACTGAAGCTTTCTTT	few	TRBV6-2/TRBV6-3	TRBJ1-1	.
CASSGTGGETQYF	TGTGCCAGCAGCGGGACCGGGGGAGAGACCCAGTACTTC	few	TRBV12-3/TRBV12-4	TRBJ2-5	.
CASSREVETQYF	TGTGCCAGCAGCAGGGAGGTGGAGACCCAGTACTTC	few	TRBV7-9	TRBJ2-5	.
CASSPTAASMYQETQYF	TGTGCCAGCTCCCCTACCGCAGCTAGCATGTACCAAGAGACCCAGTACTTC	.	TRBV18	TRBJ2-5	.
CASSQVGGGPGNEQFF	TGTGCCAGCAGCCAAGTGGGCGGGGGCCCCGGCAATGAGCAGTTCTTC	.	TRBV4-2	TRBJ2-1	.
CASSGRRGGTNEQFF	TGTGCCAGCAGCGGGCGGCGGGGGGGCACTAATGAGCAGTTCTTC	few	TRBV3-1	TRBJ2-1	TRBD2
CASSLAYTQYF	TGTGCCAGCAGCTTAGCGTATACGCAGTATTTT	.	TRBV7-2	TRBJ2-3	.
CASSLEGQGGKNIQYF	TGCGCCAGCAGCTTGGAGGGACAAGGGGGGAAAAACATTCAGTACTTC	many	TRBV5-1	TRBJ2-4	.
CASNGNWAQYF	TGCGCCAGCAACGGTAACTGGGCGCAGTATTTT	.	TRBV5-1	TRBJ2-3	.
CASSLEGGYTF	TGTGCCAGCAGCTTGGAGGGTGGCTACACCTTC	many	TRBV7-9	TRBJ1-2	.
CASSQDISSRETQYF	TGTGCCAGCAGCCAAGATATTTCGTCCCGCGAGACCCAGTACTTC	.	TRBV3-1	TRBJ2-5	.